This TCR beta chain came from a study of blood T cell repertoires in COVID-19. About the research overall: The study drew acute and convalescent COVID-19 samples from the United States, Italy and Spain. The cDNA or gDNA used as material had been derived from T cells, B-cell-depleted T cells, or PBMCs.

The V gene end was trimmed by 6 bases and the J gene end by 6 bases; junction bases not matched to a gene: 6. CDR3 length: 12 amino acids. Germline-derived CDR1 and CDR2 are SQVTM and ANQGSEA. Original analysis: By means of reference gene primer amplification, nucleated cell counts were estimated. Assay used: immunoSEQ multiplex PCR; TCRdb lists only in-frame clones, some missing. The DNA gave D and trimming, while V, J and clone size come from that table. The sample includes 90,000 or so clones, 65% to 90% seen only once; the top ten take 1.2%. This TCR was sampled from an elderly man with active or convalescent COVID-19. Sequenced material: peripheral blood. The V gene is TRBV29-1, the J gene TRBJ2-7; 9 bases agree with TRBD1. CDR3 DNA sequence: TGCAGCGTAAGGACAGGGGTCGGCGAGCAGTACTTC. This encodes CSVRTGVGEQYF.